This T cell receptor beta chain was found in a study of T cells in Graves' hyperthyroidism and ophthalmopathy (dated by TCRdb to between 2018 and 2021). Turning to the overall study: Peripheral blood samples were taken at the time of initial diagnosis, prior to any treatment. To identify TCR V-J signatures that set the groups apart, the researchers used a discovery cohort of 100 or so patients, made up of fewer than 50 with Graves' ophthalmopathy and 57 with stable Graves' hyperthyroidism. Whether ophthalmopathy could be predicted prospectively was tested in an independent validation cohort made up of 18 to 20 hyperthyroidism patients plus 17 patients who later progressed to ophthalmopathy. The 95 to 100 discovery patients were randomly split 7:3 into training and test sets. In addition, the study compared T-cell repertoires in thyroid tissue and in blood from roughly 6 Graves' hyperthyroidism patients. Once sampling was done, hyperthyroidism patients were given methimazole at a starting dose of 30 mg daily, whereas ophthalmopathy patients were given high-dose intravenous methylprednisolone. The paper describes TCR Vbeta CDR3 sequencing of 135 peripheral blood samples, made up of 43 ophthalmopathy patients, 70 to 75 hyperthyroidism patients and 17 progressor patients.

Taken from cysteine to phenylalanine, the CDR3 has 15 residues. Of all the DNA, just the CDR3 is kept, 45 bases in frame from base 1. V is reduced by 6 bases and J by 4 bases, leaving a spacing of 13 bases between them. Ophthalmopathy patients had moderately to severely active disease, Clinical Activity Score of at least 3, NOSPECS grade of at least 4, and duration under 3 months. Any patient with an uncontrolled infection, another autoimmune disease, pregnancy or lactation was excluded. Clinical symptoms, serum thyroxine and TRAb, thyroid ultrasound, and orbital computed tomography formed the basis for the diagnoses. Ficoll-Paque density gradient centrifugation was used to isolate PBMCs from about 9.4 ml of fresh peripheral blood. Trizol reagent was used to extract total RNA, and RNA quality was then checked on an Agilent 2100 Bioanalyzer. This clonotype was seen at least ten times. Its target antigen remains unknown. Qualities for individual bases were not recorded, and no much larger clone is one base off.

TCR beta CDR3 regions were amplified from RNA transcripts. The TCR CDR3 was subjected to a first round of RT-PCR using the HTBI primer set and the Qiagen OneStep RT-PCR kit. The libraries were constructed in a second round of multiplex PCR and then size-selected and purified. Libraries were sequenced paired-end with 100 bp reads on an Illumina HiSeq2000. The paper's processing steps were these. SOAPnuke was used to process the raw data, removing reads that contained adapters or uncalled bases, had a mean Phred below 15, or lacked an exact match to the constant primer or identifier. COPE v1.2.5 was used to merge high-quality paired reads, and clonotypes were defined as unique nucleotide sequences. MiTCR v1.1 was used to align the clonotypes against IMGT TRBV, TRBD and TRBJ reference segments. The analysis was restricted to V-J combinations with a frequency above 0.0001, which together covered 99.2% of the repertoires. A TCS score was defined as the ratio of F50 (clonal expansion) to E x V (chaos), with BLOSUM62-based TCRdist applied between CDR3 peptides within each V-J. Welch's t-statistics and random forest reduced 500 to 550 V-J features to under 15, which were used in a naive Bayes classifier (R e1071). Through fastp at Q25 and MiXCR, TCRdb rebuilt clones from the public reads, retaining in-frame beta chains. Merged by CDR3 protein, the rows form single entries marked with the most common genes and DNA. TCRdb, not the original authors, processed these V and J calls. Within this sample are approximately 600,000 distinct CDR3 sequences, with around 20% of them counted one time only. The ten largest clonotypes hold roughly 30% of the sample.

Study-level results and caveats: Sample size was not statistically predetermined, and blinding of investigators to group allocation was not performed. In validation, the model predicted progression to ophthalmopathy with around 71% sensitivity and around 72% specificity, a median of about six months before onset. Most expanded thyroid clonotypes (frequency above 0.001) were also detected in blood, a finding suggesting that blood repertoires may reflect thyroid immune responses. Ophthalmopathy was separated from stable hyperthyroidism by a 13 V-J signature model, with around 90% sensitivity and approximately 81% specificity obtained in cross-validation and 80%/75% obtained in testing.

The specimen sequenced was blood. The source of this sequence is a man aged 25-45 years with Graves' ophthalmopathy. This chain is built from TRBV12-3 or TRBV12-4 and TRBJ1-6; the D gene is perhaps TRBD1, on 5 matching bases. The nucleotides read TGTGCCAGCAGCCAGACCGGGACTTATAATTCACCCCTCCACTTT. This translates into CASSQTGTYNSPLHF.